This TCR beta chain comes out of a study of shared clonotypes between healthy human individuals. Note on this clone: Its specificity is unknown.

General study points: Limited genetic and exposure-history diversity came from having few donors.

CD45RO-negative CD8 cells positively selected for CCR7 made up the naive population, which excluded terminally differentiated effector memory CD45RA+ cells. Only in-frame clones appear in the TCRdb table, and some are missing; sequencing was by immunoSEQ multiplex PCR. The data hold about 2 million clones, with just under 95% observed a single time. V lost 6 bases and J 5 bases, leaving 19 bases between the germline ends. CDR3 size: 15 residues. In germline, CDR1 is MNHNY, CDR2 SVGAGI (reference sequence). The chain carries TRBV6-6 and TRBJ2-5, with D tentatively TRBD1 (5 bases). The sequenced sample consisted of naive CD8+ T cells sorted from blood. This clonotype was sampled from a young man in good health. The CDR3 reads CASSQTWPGLETQYF. The CDR3 coding sequence is TGTGCCAGCAGCCAAACGTGGCCAGGGCTCGAGACCCAGTACTTC.